This T cell receptor (beta chain) was captured in a study of cytomegalovirus exposure and HLA in healthy donors. At the level of the study: The roughly 100 million unique TCR beta sequences, from roughly 170 million T cells, were found by an earlier analysis. Tens of millions of unique TCRs from HLA-typed donors made up an early data release. Regarding the study as a whole: Reportedly, cytomegalovirus status was diagnosed with high sensitivity and specificity.

The study ran its PCR with 60 Vbeta and 13 Jbeta primers. Assay: immunoSEQ multiplex PCR; the TCRdb copy retains only in-frame clones and omits some. There are 130,000 or so clones in the sample; approximately 60% occur only once, and 2% to 3% lies in the top ten. A note on this clone: Its antigen is currently unknown.

Sequencing was performed on PBMCs. This clonotype originated in a woman between 40 and 55 years old in good health and CMV-seronegative.

In nucleotides, the CDR3 is TGTGCCAGCAGCCTCAACAGGGCCACAGATACGCAGTATTTT. The encoded protein is CASSLNRATDTQYF. The V call is TRBV7-3, the J call TRBJ2-3; maybe TRBD1 (6 bases). Deletions cut 5 bases from V and 2 bases from J, with 11 bases between. Germline CDR1 and CDR2: SGHTA and FQGTGA. CDR3 length: 14 residues.